This T cell receptor (beta chain) was observed in a study of CD8+CD57+ T cells in acquired aplastic anemia (dated by TCRdb to between 2018 and 2020). With respect to the entire study: DNA extracted from sorted CD4+ and CD8+ cells had a mean of about 3.2 ug, with a range of roughly 0.19 to 27.4 ug. CD8+CD57+ expansion was defined as a frequency above the mean frequency observed in healthy subjects.

TCR beta VDJ combination and CDR3 sequence profiling used genomic DNA as the template. An Illumina HiSeq 2000 was used for TCR repertoire sequencing. Turning to the authors' computational methods: TRBV/TRBJ rearrangement plots, CDR3 size and DJ length profiles, and Simpson's diversity index were used to evaluate the repertoires. Whichever DNA sequence was most abundant in the deep sequencing data was defined as the immunodominant clone. CDR3 amino acid sequences were checked for sharing across subjects and were also compared against the VDJdb database and published repertoires. The raw public reads went through TCRdb reprocessing: fastp at Q25, MiXCR clone calling, in-frame beta chains kept. Duplicate CDR3 protein sequences are folded into a single record with the most common DNA and genes. TCRdb's processing, not the authors', yielded these V and J calls. The sample has under 350,000 distinct CDR3 sequences on record, approximately 60% of them singletons. In total, the top ten clones hold roughly 1.3% of the sample.

This clonotype was observed many times. The specificity of this receptor is unknown. Base qualities were left out, and no much larger clone turns up one base away. Sequences KGHSH (CDR1) and LQKENI (CDR2) are obtained from the germline V gene. Counted from cysteine to phenylalanine, this CDR3 has 14 amino acids. Just CDR3 DNA is preserved here, 42 bases in frame from base 1. The junction carries 11 bases between V and J, which are trimmed by 2 bases and 4 bases respectively. What the authors observed across the whole study: Twenty-nine CD8+ CDR3 sequences were found in both patients and controls but appeared to be highly expressed in patients and within the immunodominant clones of the patients. CD8+ Simpson's diversity did not differ significantly between patients and healthy controls (P=0.060).

Flow cytometry had shown CD8+CD57+ cell expansion in the patients selected for sequencing. Severe acquired aplastic anemia was diagnosed in all patients according to International Study of Aplastic Anemia and Agranulocytosis and Camitta criteria. Patients had received no therapy at the time of blood sampling. In this study, sorted CD4+ and CD8+ T cells from the blood of healthy subjects and of severe aplastic anemia patients had their TCR repertoires deep-sequenced. Patients were enrolled under clinicaltrials.gov protocols 00001620, 01623167, 00001397, 00071045, 00081523 and 00961064 in the USA. Ficoll-Paque density gradient centrifugation was used to isolate peripheral blood mononuclear cells. Before DNA extraction, CD4+ and CD8+ T cells were sorted with FACS or magnetic beads.

Sequencing was carried out using sorted CD4+, CD8+, or CD8+CD57+ T cells (not recorded which) from PBMCs. The clonotype comes from a human donor with aplastic anemia. Here the chain combines TRBV18 and TRBJ2-5, with TRBD2 tentatively as D gene (6 bases match). The CDR3 in this case is CASSPGGFGETQYF. In nucleotide form, the sequence is TGTGCCAGCTCACCAGGAGGGTTTGGAGAGACCCAGTACTTC.